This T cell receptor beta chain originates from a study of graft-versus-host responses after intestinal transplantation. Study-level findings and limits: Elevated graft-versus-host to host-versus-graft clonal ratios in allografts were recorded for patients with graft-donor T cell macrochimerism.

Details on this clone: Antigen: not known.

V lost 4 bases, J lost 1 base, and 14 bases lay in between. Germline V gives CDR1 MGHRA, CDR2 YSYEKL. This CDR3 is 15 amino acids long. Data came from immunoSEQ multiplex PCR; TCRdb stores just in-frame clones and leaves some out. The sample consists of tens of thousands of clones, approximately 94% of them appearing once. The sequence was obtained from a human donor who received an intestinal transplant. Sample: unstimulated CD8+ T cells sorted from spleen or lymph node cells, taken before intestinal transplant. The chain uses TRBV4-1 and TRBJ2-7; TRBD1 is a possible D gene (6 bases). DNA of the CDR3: TGCGCCAGCAGCCCCAAGGGACAAGGGTCCTACGAGCAGTACTTC. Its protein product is CASSPKGQGSYEQYF.